The 22 T cell receptor beta chains below come from one sample, sequenced in a study of blood T cell repertoires in COVID-19. Sequencing used immunoSEQ multiplex PCR; TCRdb keeps in-frame clones, though not all of them. The sample includes around 34,000 clones, roughly 78% seen only once; the top ten take roughly 14%. The specimen was peripheral blood. The receptor source for this set is a woman aged 70-85 years with acute or convalescent COVID-19.

This clone appeared a few times. CDR3 residues: CASSQQGAGDTEAFF. The CDR3 region has the DNA TGTGCCAGCAGCCAGCAGGGGGCGGGGGACACTGAAGCTTTCTTT. This rearrangement joins TRBV4-2 to TRBJ1-1, with 8 bases that match TRBD1. The CDR3 consists of 15 residues. V trimming: 3 bases; J trimming: 3 bases; junction bases outside the gene matches: 6. Germline CDR1 and CDR2: LGHNA and YNFKEQ.

The V gene is TRBV29-1, the J gene TRBJ1-2; 8 positions agree with TRBD1. This CDR3 region has 11 residues. The trim removed 7 bases at V and 8 bases at J, leaving 6 bases unmatched. Germline V CDR1 and CDR2: SQVTM, ANQGSEA. CDR3 DNA sequence: TGCAGCGGACGGACAGGGTACGGCTACACCTTC. This translates into CSGRTGYGYTF. Filled out from reference TRBV29-1 and TRBJ1-2, the complete variable domain reads SAVISQKPSRDICQRGTSLTIQCQVDSQVTMMFWYRQQPGQSLTLIATANQGSEATYESGFVIDKFPISRPNLTFSTLTVSNMSPEDSSIYLCSGRTGYGYTFGSGTRLTVV.

The chain uses TRBV5-1 and TRBJ1-1, with D unclear. The CDR3 sequence is 14 residues long. Between the trimmed V and J ends, which lost 3 bases and 3 bases, there was a span of 12 bases. In germline, CDR1 is SGHRS, CDR2 YFSETQ. In DNA form, the CDR3 reads TGCGCCAGCAGCTCTCAGGATTTGGACACTGAAGCTTTCTTT. Translating gives CASSSQDLDTEAFF.

The V and J genes are TRBV19 and TRBJ1-2, with D hard to call. Germline V gene lookup returns CDR1 LNHDA and CDR2 SQIVND (reference sequence). Trimming removed 2 bases from V and 8 bases from J, with 18 bases in between. CDR3 length: 15 amino acids. The CDR3 nucleotides read TGTGCCAGTAGTATATCGAACCGGGTCCCGGGAGGCTACACCTTC. This encodes CASSISNRVPGGYTF.

A few counts support this clone. An end of the junction differs from the germline gene, which may be a read error. This chain connects TRBV5-8 to TRBJ2-7, with TRBD1 matching 7 bases. The V gene's germline CDR1 is SGHTS and CDR2 YDEGEE. The CDR3 is 14 amino acids. The DNA of the CDR3 is TGTGCCAGCAGCCGGGGACAGTTAGGATACGGGCAGTACTTC. Its translation is CASSRGQLGYGQYF. Full variable domain (outside the CDR3, taken from reference TRBV5-8 and TRBJ2-7): EAGVTQSPTHLIKTRGQQATLRCSPISGHTSVYWYQQALGLGLQFLLWYDEGEERNRGNFPPRFSGRQFPNYSSELNVNALELEDSALYLCASSRGQLGYGQYFGPGTRLTVT.

This chain links TRBV18 with TRBJ2-7; 9 bases map to TRBD1. This CDR3 has 15 residues. Trimming removed 3 bases from V and 0 bases from J; junction bases left unmatched: 3. Germline V CDR1 and CDR2: KGHSH, LQKENI. CDR3: CASSPPGQGSYEQYF. CDR3 sequence (DNA): TGTGCCAGCTCACCGCCGGGACAGGGCTCCTACGAGCAGTACTTC.

The genes are TRBV9 and TRBJ2-1, with a weak D call TRBD2 (5 bases). The CDR3 runs 11 residues. Per germline, CDR1 SGDLS and CDR2 YYNGEE. Between the trimmed V and J ends, which lost 5 bases and 7 bases, there was a span of 7 bases. The chain's CDR3 is CASSGGNEQFF. CDR3 bases: TGTGCCAGCAGTGGCGGGAATGAGCAGTTCTTC. Based on the CDR3 plus reference TRBV9 and TRBJ2-1, the full variable domain is DSGVTQTPKHLITATGQRVTLRCSPRSGDLSVYWYQQSLDQGLQFLIQYYNGEERAKGNILERFSAQQFPDLHSELNLSSLELGDSALYFCASSGGNEQFFGPGTRLTVL.

The chain joins TRBV12-3 or TRBV12-4 to TRBJ1-2; D may be TRBD1 (6 bases). The CDR3 loop spans 13 amino acids. Trimming stripped 10 bases from V and 3 bases from J, with 15 bases between. The CDR3 reads CAIGVHRDYGYTF. The CDR3, as DNA: TGTGCCATTGGAGTACACAGGGACTATGGCTACACCTTC.

This rearrangement joins TRBV18 to TRBJ2-7; D unresolved. Germline CDR1 is KGHSH and CDR2 is LQKENI. The ends were cut back, 6 bases at V and 12 bases at J, with 15 bases in the middle. The CDR3 sequence is 11 residues long. Here the CDR3 DNA reads TGTGCCAGCTCGGCGGCGGAAGGTTTGTACTTC. Protein product: CASSAAEGLYF.

CDR3: CASSYAGDHYSTDTQYF. The CDR3 coding sequence is TGTGCCAGCAGCTACGCAGGGGATCACTACAGCACAGATACGCAGTATTTT. The V and J genes are TRBV7-9 and TRBJ2-3, with TRBD1 as a possible D gene (6 bases). The CDR3 length is 17 residues. Per germline, CDR1 SEHNR and CDR2 FQNEAQ (reference sequence). V was shortened by 4 bases and J by 0 bases, with 17 bases between the two germline ends.

This rearrangement joins TRBV28 to TRBJ1-2, with unresolved D. This CDR3 region has 12 residues. From germline, CDR1 is MDHEN and CDR2 SYDVKM. V was trimmed by 4 bases and J by 4 bases, leaving 7 bases between them. Here the CDR3 DNA reads TGTGCCAGCAGTTCGATACTCTATGGCTACACCTTC. Residues: CASSSILYGYTF.

The rearrangement joins TRBV19 to TRBJ1-1; D remains ambiguous. From germline, CDR1 is LNHDA and CDR2 SQIVND (reference sequence). The CDR3 consists of 16 residues. V was cut by 5 bases and J by 0 bases, with 16 bases left in between. This CDR3 reads CASSASRRGMNTEAFF. The CDR3 bases are TGTGCCAGTAGTGCATCCCGCCGAGGAATGAACACTGAAGCTTTCTTT.

This chain links TRBV5-6 with TRBJ1-5, with D perhaps TRBD1 (6 bases). The CDR3 consists of 15 residues. Trimming cost V 0 bases and J 5 bases, with 12 bases left between them. Germline loops: CDR1 SGHDT, CDR2 YYEEEE. CDR3 loop: CASSLAQGTDQPQHF. The CDR3 DNA is TGTGCCAGCAGCTTGGCCCAGGGGACCGATCAGCCCCAGCATTTT.

The chain joins TRBV5-4 to TRBJ1-1; 8 bases agree with TRBD1. The CDR3 totals 17 residues. CDR1 and CDR2 from the germline V gene are SGHNT and YYREEE (reference sequence). The V segment lost 3 bases and the J segment 0 bases; nucleotides outside the gene matches: 10. The CDR3 DNA follows: TGTGCCAGCAGCTACGGACAGGGAACGAGGGTGAACACTGAAGCTTTCTTT. Amino acid sequence: CASSYGQGTRVNTEAFF.

The chain employs TRBV6-6 and TRBJ1-1; 9 bases agree with TRBD1. After removal of 4 bases from V and 6 bases from J, the junction contained 9 bases not matched to a gene. The CDR3 sequence is 15 residues long. Germline CDR1 and CDR2: MNHNY and SVGAGI (reference sequence). The CDR3 nucleotides are TGTGCCAGCAGTTTCGGACAGGGGATGGTGGCTGAAGCTTTCTTT. Amino acid sequence: CASSFGQGMVAEAFF.

The CDR3: CASSLQGISEKLFF. CDR3 DNA sequence: TGTGCCAGCAGTTTACAGGGAATAAGTGAAAAACTGTTTTTT. The chain has TRBV28 and TRBJ1-4; tentatively, D is TRBD1 (5 bases). V shed 2 bases and J shed 7 bases, with 11 bases lying between them. Germline-derived CDR1 and CDR2 are MDHEN and SYDVKM. The CDR3 consists of 14 residues.

This CDR3 reads CASSLVAAGVNGELFF. The CDR3 region has the DNA TGCGCCAGCAGCTTGGTCGCGGCAGGGGTGAACGGGGAGCTGTTTTTT. This rearrangement joins TRBV5-1 to TRBJ2-2, with D possibly being TRBD1 (6 bases). The CDR3 contains 16 residues. The V gene lost 0 bases and the J gene lost 7 bases, with 16 bases spanning the gap. Germline lookup yields CDR1 SGHRS and CDR2 YFSETQ.

This rearrangement joins TRBV19 to TRBJ1-1; 8 positions match TRBD1. V shed 11 bases and J 7 bases; nucleotides not matched to a gene: 9. Germline V gene data show CDR1 as LNHDA and CDR2 as SQIVND (reference sequence). The CDR3 runs 12 residues. CDR3 loop: CAEGSGQGEAFF. The CDR3 coding sequence is TGTGCCGAAGGGTCCGGACAGGGTGAAGCTTTCTTT.

The rearrangement uses TRBV5-4 and TRBJ2-7, with D possibly TRBD1 on 5 matching bases. The V end was cut by 5 bases, the J end by 2 bases, with 11 bases between. Germline-derived CDR1 and CDR2 are SGHNT and YYREEE (reference sequence). CDR3 length: 13 residues. The CDR3, as DNA: TGTGCCAGCAGAGACAGTAGTACCTACGAGCAGTACTTC. Its protein product is CASRDSSTYEQYF.

The chain uses TRBV4-1 and TRBJ2-7; 8 positions match TRBD2. V gave up 3 bases and J gave up 5 bases; unmatched junction bases: 9. The CDR3 extends over 15 amino acids. Per germline, CDR1 MGHRA and CDR2 YSYEKL. In DNA, the CDR3 is TGCGCCAGCAGCCACACCGGGACTAGTATCGACGAGCAGTACTTC. As protein: CASSHTGTSIDEQYF.

The rearrangement links TRBV3-1 (or the pseudogene TRBV3-2) to TRBJ1-2; unclear D gene. Trimming cost V 0 bases and J 8 bases, with 13 bases left between them. The length of the CDR3 is 14 residues. CDR1 and CDR2 (germline): LGHDT, YNNKEL (reference sequence). This chain's CDR3 is CASSQDRRLRGYTF. CDR3 DNA: TGTGCCAGCAGCCAAGACCGAAGACTCAGAGGCTACACCTTC.

The chain carries TRBV6-5 and TRBJ2-1; 10 bases agree with TRBD2. There are 14 residues in the CDR3. The germline CDR1 and CDR2 sequences are MNHEY and SVGAGI. J gave up 4 bases and V 6 bases, and 3 bases lay outside the gene matches. CDR3 bases: TGTGCCAGCAGATGGACTAGCGGATACAATGAGCAGTTCTTC. Encoded protein: CASRWTSGYNEQFF.